This is a list of T cell receptor beta chains from one sample in a study of Ad26.COV2.S vaccination and SARS-CoV-2 variants. This table comes from immunoSEQ multiplex PCR, and its TCRdb copy is limited to in-frame clones, with some not included. The table lists roughly 380,000 clones, around nine tenths of them singletons. Sequencing was performed on peripheral blood, taken in a trial of Ad26.COV2.S vaccine versus placebo. The receptors here all came from a person between 18 and 59 years old who received the Ad26.COV2.S COVID-19 vaccine or a placebo. CDR3s include the opening cysteine and the closing phenylalanine or tryptophan. A D gene is named only where the DNA matches it firmly. The size of a clone is reported for some rows only, either as once, few or many, or as a class for expanded clones.

j_call: TRBJ1-1
clone_size: -
d_call: TRBD1
v_call: TRBV5-4
cdr3_aa: CASSSLQGDTEAFF
cdr3_nt: TGTGCCAGCAGCAGCCTACAGGGGGACACTGAAGCTTTCTTT

j_call: TRBJ2-5
clone_size: -
d_call: TRBD2
v_call: TRBV6-2/TRBV6-3
cdr3_aa: CASSYFGLAGGRETQYF
cdr3_nt: TGTGCCAGCAGTTACTTCGGACTAGCGGGGGGGCGAGAGACCCAGTACTTC

j_call: TRBJ2-1
clone_size: -
d_call: -
v_call: TRBV5-4
cdr3_aa: CASSLSGRRNNEQFF
cdr3_nt: TGTGCCAGCAGCTTGTCGGGGAGAAGGAACAATGAGCAGTTCTTC

j_call: TRBJ1-6
clone_size: -
d_call: TRBD1
v_call: TRBV5-1
cdr3_aa: CASSPRQGADSPLHF
cdr3_nt: TGCGCCAGCAGCCCGAGACAGGGGGCTGATTCACCCCTCCACTTT

j_call: TRBJ2-1
clone_size: -
d_call: -
v_call: TRBV15
cdr3_aa: CATGGGGQFF
cdr3_nt: TGTGCCACGGGAGGAGGGGGGCAGTTCTTC

j_call: TRBJ1-2
clone_size: -
d_call: TRBD1
v_call: TRBV10-1
cdr3_aa: CASSESGQGTYF
cdr3_nt: TGCGCCAGCAGTGAATCCGGACAGGGCACCTACTTC

j_call: TRBJ2-7
clone_size: once
d_call: -
v_call: TRBV10-1
cdr3_aa: CASSGQTILYEQYF
cdr3_nt: TGCGCCAGCAGTGGACAGACAATACTCTACGAGCAGTACTTC

j_call: TRBJ2-2
clone_size: -
d_call: -
v_call: TRBV7-9
cdr3_aa: CASTHDYPTGELFF
cdr3_nt: TGTGCCAGCACCCACGACTACCCCACCGGGGAGCTGTTTTTT

j_call: TRBJ1-6
clone_size: once
d_call: -
v_call: TRBV14
cdr3_aa: CASSRGWGLGNSPLHF
cdr3_nt: TGTGCCAGCAGCCGAGGTTGGGGGCTGGGTAATTCACCCCTCCACTTT

j_call: TRBJ1-5
clone_size: -
d_call: TRBD1
v_call: TRBV15
cdr3_aa: CATSIRGRLNQPQHF
cdr3_nt: TGTGCCACCAGCATCAGGGGGAGGCTCAATCAGCCCCAGCATTTT

j_call: TRBJ2-7
clone_size: -
d_call: -
v_call: TRBV5-1
cdr3_aa: CASSLRPSYEQYF
cdr3_nt: TGCGCCAGCAGCTTGCGCCCCTCCTACGAGCAGTACTTC